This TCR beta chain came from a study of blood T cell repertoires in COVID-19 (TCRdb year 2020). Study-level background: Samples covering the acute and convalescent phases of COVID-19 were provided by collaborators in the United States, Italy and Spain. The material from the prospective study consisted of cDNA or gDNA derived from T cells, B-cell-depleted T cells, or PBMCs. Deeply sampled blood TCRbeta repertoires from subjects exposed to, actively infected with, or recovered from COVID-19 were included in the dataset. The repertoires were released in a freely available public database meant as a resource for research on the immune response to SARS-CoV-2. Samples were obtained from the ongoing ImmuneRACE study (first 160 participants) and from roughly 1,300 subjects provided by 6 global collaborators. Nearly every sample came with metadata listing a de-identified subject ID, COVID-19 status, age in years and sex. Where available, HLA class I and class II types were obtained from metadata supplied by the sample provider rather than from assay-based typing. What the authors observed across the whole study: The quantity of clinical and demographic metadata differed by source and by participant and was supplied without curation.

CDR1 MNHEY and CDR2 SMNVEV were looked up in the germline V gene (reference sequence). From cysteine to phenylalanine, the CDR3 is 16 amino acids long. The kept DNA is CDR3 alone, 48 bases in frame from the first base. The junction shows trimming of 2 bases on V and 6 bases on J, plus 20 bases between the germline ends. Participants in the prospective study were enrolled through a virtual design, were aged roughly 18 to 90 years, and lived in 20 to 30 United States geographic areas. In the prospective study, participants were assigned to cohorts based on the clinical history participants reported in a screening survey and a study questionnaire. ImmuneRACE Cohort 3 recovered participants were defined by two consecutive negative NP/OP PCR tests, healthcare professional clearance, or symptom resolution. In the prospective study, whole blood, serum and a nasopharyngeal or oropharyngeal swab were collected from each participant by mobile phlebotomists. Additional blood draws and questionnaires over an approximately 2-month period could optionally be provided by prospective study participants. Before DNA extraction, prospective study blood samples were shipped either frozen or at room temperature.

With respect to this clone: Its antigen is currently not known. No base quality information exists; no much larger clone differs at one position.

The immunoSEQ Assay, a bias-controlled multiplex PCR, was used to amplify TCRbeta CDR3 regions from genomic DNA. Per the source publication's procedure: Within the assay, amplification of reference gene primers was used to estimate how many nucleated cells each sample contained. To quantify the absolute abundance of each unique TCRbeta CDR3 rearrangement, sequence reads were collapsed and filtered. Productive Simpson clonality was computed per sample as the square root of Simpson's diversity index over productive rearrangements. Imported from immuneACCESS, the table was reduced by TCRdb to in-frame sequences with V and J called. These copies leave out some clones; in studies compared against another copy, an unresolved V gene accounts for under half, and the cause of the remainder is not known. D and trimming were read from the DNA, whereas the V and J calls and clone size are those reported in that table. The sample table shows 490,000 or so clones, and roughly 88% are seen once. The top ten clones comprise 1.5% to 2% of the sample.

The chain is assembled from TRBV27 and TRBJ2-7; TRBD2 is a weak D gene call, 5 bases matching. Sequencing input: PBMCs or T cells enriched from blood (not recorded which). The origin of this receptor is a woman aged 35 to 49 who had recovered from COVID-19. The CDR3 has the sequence CASSLDDRTPWGEQYF. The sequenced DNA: TGTGCCAGCAGTTTAGATGACCGGACTCCCTGGGGCGAGCAGTACTTC.